This record concerns one TCR beta chain sequence. Germline V gene lookup returns CDR1 SGHRS and CDR2 YFSETQ. Germline trimming cut 3 bases from V and 5 bases from J; bases unmatched to any gene: 4. The CDR3 length is 14 residues. This entry comes from a study of blood T cell repertoires in COVID-19. The repertoire was sequenced with immunoSEQ multiplex PCR; TCRdb's copy has only in-frame clones and lacks some. Here the sample spans roughly 200,000 clones, 65% to 90% being singletons. The sample taken for sequencing was peripheral blood. The chain employs TRBV5-1 and TRBJ2-7; 11 nucleotides align to TRBD1. The clonotype was recovered from a man older than 75 with acute or convalescent COVID-19. The CDR3 DNA reads TGCGCCAGCAGCTGGCGGGACAGGGGGGACGAGCAGTACTTC. Translated, it gives CASSWRDRGDEQYF.